This T cell receptor (beta chain) was recovered during a study of CD8+ T cells in alopecia areata. Whole-study findings and limits: In patients, TCRs were shared less clearly than in mice, and HLA may possibly be involved.

The CDR3 sequence is 14 residues long. The junction had 6 bases not matched to a gene; V was cut back by 3 bases and J by 4 bases. Germline assignment: CDR1 LGHNA and CDR2 YNFKEQ. As to this clone: Antigen unknown.

Reverse transcribed after extraction, RNA yielded cDNA as the sequencing template. The data were produced by immunoSEQ multiplex PCR, yet TCRdb's version contains in-frame clones alone and is incomplete. The table has 110,000 to 150,000 clones, about 51% seen once; the top ten hold about 1%. The receptor comes from a human donor with alopecia areata. The sequencing here drew on CD4+ T cells sorted from blood, taken at week 0. The V and J genes are TRBV4-2 and TRBJ2-7; 7 nucleotides align to TRBD1. CDR3 in amino acids: CASSQGNRGYEQYF. Written as DNA, the CDR3 is TGTGCCAGCAGCCAGGGCAACAGGGGATACGAGCAGTACTTC.